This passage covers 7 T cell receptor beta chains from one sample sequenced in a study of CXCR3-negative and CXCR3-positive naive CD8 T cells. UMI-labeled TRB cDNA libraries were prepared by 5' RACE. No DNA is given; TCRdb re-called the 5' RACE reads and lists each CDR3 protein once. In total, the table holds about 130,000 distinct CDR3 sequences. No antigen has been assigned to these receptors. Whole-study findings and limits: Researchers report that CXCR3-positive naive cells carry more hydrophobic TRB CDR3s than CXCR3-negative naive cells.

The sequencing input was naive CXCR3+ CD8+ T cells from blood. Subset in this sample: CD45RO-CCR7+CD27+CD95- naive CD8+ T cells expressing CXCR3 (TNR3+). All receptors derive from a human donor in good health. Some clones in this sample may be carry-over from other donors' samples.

CDR3 in amino acids: CAAGGLARETQYF. The gene calls are TRBV27 and TRBJ2-5; TCRdb's assignment of TRBD2 cannot be checked, as there is no DNA. Germline-derived CDR1 and CDR2 are MNHEY and SMNVEV (reference sequence). There are 13 residues in the CDR3.

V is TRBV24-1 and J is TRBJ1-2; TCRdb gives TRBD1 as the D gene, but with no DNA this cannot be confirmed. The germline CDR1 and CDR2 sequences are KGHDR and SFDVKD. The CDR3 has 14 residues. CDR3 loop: CATSEADRGNGYTF.

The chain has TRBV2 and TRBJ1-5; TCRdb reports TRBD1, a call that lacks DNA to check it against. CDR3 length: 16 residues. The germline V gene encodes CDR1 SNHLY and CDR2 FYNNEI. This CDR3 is CASSEGFSQGNQPQHF.

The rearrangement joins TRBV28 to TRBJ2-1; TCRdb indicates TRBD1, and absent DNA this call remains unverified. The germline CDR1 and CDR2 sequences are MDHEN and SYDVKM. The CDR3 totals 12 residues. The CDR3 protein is CAAGNRDHEQFF.

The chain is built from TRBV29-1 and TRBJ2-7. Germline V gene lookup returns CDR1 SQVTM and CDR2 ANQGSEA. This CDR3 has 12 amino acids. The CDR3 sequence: CSVTESSYEQYF.

CDR3 residues: CASSLRVAQETQYF. The chain links TRBV12-3 or TRBV12-4 to TRBJ2-5. The CDR3 contains 14 residues.

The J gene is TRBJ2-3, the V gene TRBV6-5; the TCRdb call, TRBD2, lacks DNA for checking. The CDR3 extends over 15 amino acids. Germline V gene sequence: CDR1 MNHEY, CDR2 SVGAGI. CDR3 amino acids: CASSPGTTRTDTQYF.